This is a list of T cell receptor beta chains from one sample in a study of post-analysis software for immune sequencing data. TCRdb reprocessed the PCR reads with MiXCR, giving one entry per CDR3 protein. This table has hundreds of thousands of distinct CDR3 sequences, roughly three fifths appearing once. The sequenced sample was blood. Source of these receptors: a girl aged 2-10 years with multiple sclerosis. The CDR3 runs from the conserved cysteine through the conserved F or W. Fields, in order: J gene, D gene, V gene, clone size, CDR3 protein, CDR3 DNA. The D gene is left open where the match is weak. For some rows the clone size is stated as once, few or many, or as a class when expanded; others skip it.

>TRBJ1-5|NA|TRBV2|NA
CASSAQGDSSQPQHF
TGTGCCAGCAGTGCGCAGGGTGATAGCAGTCAGCCCCAGCATTTT
>TRBJ2-1|NA|TRBV20-1|NA
CSAYRWGVSYNEQFF
TGCAGTGCTTACCGTTGGGGCGTTTCCTACAATGAGCAGTTCTTC
>TRBJ2-7|NA|TRBV4-3|NA
CASSQDTEPYEQYF
TGCGCCAGCAGCCAAGATACGGAACCCTACGAGCAGTACTTC
>TRBJ1-5|NA|TRBV4-1|once
CASSLVWREPQHF
TGCGCCAGCAGCCTGGTCTGGAGGGAGCCCCAGCATTTT
>TRBJ2-7|NA|TRBV20-1|NA
CSARDPQKSDYEQYF
TGCAGTGCTAGAGATCCTCAGAAGTCGGACTACGAGCAGTACTTC
>TRBJ2-1|NA|TRBV24-1|NA
CATSDGAYNEQFF
TGTGCCACCAGTGATGGGGCCTACAATGAGCAGTTCTTC
>TRBJ2-7|TRBD1|TRBV7-9|NA
CASRYRASGGTSYEQYF
TGTGCCAGCAGATACCGAGCGTCAGGGGGAACCTCCTACGAGCAGTACTTC
>TRBJ2-6|NA|TRBV12-3/TRBV12-4|NA
CASSLWDSGANVLTF
TGTGCCAGCAGTTTATGGGACTCTGGGGCCAACGTCCTGACTTTC
>TRBJ2-7|NA|TRBV7-4|NA
CASSAPGPRPYEQYF
TGTGCCAGCAGCGCCCCCGGGCCCCGACCCTACGAGCAGTACTTC
>TRBJ1-2|TRBD1|TRBV9|NA
CASSSRDRGFGYTF
TGTGCCAGCAGCTCCCGGGACAGGGGGTTTGGCTACACCTTC
>TRBJ1-2|NA|TRBV6-1|NA
CASRRERTGYTF
TGTGCCAGCCGACGGGAGAGGACGGGCTACACCTTC
>TRBJ2-5|TRBD2|TRBV5-1|NA
CASSLVREPQYF
TGCGCCAGCAGCTTGGTGCGGGAGCCCCAGTACTTC
>TRBJ2-1|NA|TRBV11-2|NA
CASSLDTTRLANEQFF
TGTGCCAGCAGCCTAGACACCACGAGGTTGGCCAATGAGCAGTTCTTC
>TRBJ1-2|NA|TRBV10-3|NA
CAISESILEGLPNYGYTF
TGTGCCATCAGTGAGTCTATTTTAGAGGGTTTACCCAACTATGGCTACACCTTC
>TRBJ2-7|NA|TRBV7-2|NA
CASSLSGGSEQYF
TGTGCCAGCAGCTTATCTGGCGGGTCCGAGCAGTACTTC
>TRBJ1-5|NA|TRBV7-2|NA
CASRLGTRSNQPQHF
TGTGCCAGCAGGTTAGGGACCCGTAGCAATCAGCCCCAGCATTTT
>TRBJ2-7|TRBD1|TRBV6-1|NA
CASSETGDRTFEQYF
TGTGCCAGCAGTGAAACTGGGGACAGGACTTTCGAGCAGTACTTC
>TRBJ2-1|NA|TRBV20-1|NA
CSAYRDYNEQFF
TGCAGTGCTTACAGGGACTACAATGAGCAGTTCTTC
>TRBJ2-1|TRBD2|TRBV6-1|few
CASSELTSGPYNEQFF
TGTGCCAGCAGTGAACTGACTAGCGGCCCCTACAATGAGCAGTTCTTC
>TRBJ2-3|TRBD1|TRBV5-6|NA
CASSLGGGPGDTQYF
TGTGCCAGCAGCTTGGGAGGGGGCCCGGGAGATACGCAGTATTTT
>TRBJ2-4|TRBD2|TRBV20-1|NA
CSARQTSGRNIQYF
TGCAGTGCTAGACAGACTAGCGGGAGAAACATTCAGTACTTC
>TRBJ2-1|NA|TRBV27|few
CASSVYGNGVESYNEQFF
TGTGCCAGCAGTGTATATGGGAATGGGGTGGAATCCTACAATGAGCAGTTCTTC
>TRBJ1-2|NA|TRBV29-1|NA
CSAQVGRGYTF
TGCAGCGCCCAAGTAGGGCGAGGCTACACCTTC
>TRBJ2-7|TRBD2|TRBV20-1|once
CSARARSGSTYEQYF
TGCAGTGCTAGAGCCCGGAGCGGGAGCACCTACGAGCAGTACTTC
>TRBJ2-1|TRBD2|TRBV5-1|NA
CASSLGVRTGGRRSYNEQFF
TGCGCCAGCAGCTTGGGTGTTCGGACTGGCGGGAGGCGCTCCTACAATGAGCAGTTCTTC
>TRBJ2-7|NA|TRBV10-3|once
CAISRDKGVYEQYF
TGTGCCATCAGTAGGGACAAGGGGGTCTACGAGCAGTACTTC
>TRBJ1-2|NA|TRBV2|NA
CASTMEGTGHGYTF
TGTGCCAGCACGATGGAGGGAACGGGCCATGGCTACACCTTC
>TRBJ1-2|TRBD1|TRBV29-1|NA
CSVGEVGQGHGYTF
TGCAGCGTTGGAGAGGTGGGACAGGGACATGGCTACACCTTC
>TRBJ2-3|TRBD2|TRBV19|NA
CASSWTSADTQYF
TGTGCCAGTAGTTGGACTAGCGCGGATACGCAGTATTTT
>TRBJ2-1|TRBD2|TRBV7-8|NA
CASSLEGLWIAGQNEQFF
TGTGCCAGCAGCTTAGAAGGACTCTGGATAGCGGGACAAAATGAGCAGTTCTTC
>TRBJ1-1|NA|TRBV11-2|NA
CASSAGPLNTEAFF
TGTGCCAGCAGCGCGGGACCGTTGAACACTGAAGCTTTCTTT
>TRBJ1-1|NA|TRBV2|NA
CAGRVTLLAFF
TGTGCCGGAAGGGTCACACTCCTAGCTTTCTTT
>TRBJ2-5|NA|TRBV7-9|NA
CASSTSRGGQLKTQYF
TGTGCCAGCAGCACCAGCCGAGGCGGGCAACTAAAGACCCAGTACTTC
>TRBJ1-2|NA|TRBV5-1|NA
CASSLAPTGRNYGYTF
TGCGCCAGCAGCCTCGCACCCACGGGACGGAACTATGGCTACACCTTC
>TRBJ2-6|TRBD2|TRBV20-1|NA
CSARDRASGSFFGANVLTF
TGCAGTGCTAGAGACCGCGCCAGCGGGAGTTTCTTTGGGGCCAACGTCCTGACTTTC
>TRBJ2-2|TRBD2|TRBV7-3|NA
CASSPPGSLAGVSTGELFF
TGTGCCAGCAGCCCTCCCGGTTCACTAGCGGGAGTCAGCACCGGGGAGCTGTTTTTT
>TRBJ2-3|NA|TRBV3-1|few
CASSQGGLADTQYF
TGTGCCAGCAGCCAAGGGGGCTTGGCAGATACGCAGTATTTT
>TRBJ2-7|NA|TRBV21-1|NA
CASSNREGGPYEQYF
TGTGCCAGCAGCAATAGGGAGGGAGGGCCTTACGAGCAGTACTTC
>TRBJ2-1|TRBD2|TRBV20-1|NA
CSARVAGHNEQFF
TGCAGTGCTAGAGTAGCGGGGCACAATGAGCAGTTCTTC
>TRBJ1-5|NA|TRBV3-1|NA
CASSPEGPGQSQPQHF
TGTGCCAGCAGCCCAGAGGGGCCCGGACAGTCTCAGCCCCAGCATTTT
>TRBJ2-5|NA|TRBV7-7|once
CASSPGPTKETQYF
TGTGCCAGCAGCCCCGGACCCACGAAAGAGACCCAGTACTTC
>TRBJ1-2|NA|TRBV30|NA
CAWRREEGGYGYTF
TGTGCCTGGAGGCGGGAGGAAGGGGGCTATGGCTACACCTTC
>TRBJ2-1|NA|TRBV4-2|few
CASSQDGIEQFF
TGTGCCAGCAGCCAAGATGGCATCGAGCAGTTCTTC
>TRBJ2-3|NA|TRBV29-1|NA
CSVDTQYF
TGCAGCGTTGATACGCAGTATTTT
>TRBJ2-7|TRBD2|TRBV5-1|few
CASSLESGRDYEQYF
TGCGCCAGCAGCTTAGAAAGCGGGAGGGACTACGAGCAGTACTTC
>TRBJ2-5|TRBD2|TRBV29-1|NA
CSVEAGLAGGPESIGTQYF
TGCAGCGTTGAAGCCGGACTAGCGGGAGGGCCTGAGTCTATCGGGACCCAGTACTTC
>TRBJ2-3|TRBD2|TRBV12-3/TRBV12-4|NA
CASSFRGLDGPDTQYF
TGTGCCAGCAGTTTTAGGGGACTAGACGGTCCAGATACGCAGTATTTT
>TRBJ2-3|NA|TRBV29-1|NA
CSVEVTGLNTDTQYF
TGCAGCGTTGAGGTTACGGGACTTAACACAGATACGCAGTATTTT
>TRBJ2-1|NA|TRBV27|NA
CASSTLGGLYNEQFF
TGTGCCAGCAGTACACTCGGGGGATTATACAATGAGCAGTTCTTC
>TRBJ2-6|NA|TRBV3-1|few
CASTTKSSGANVLTF
TGTGCCAGCACCACCAAGAGTTCTGGGGCCAACGTCCTGACTTTC
>TRBJ1-2|NA|TRBV6-5|NA
CAAGLQGFFGYTF
TGTGCCGCGGGCCTACAGGGCTTCTTTGGCTACACCTTC
>TRBJ2-4|NA|TRBV10-1|once
CASNLTALAKNIQYF
TGCGCCAGCAACCTGACAGCGCTAGCCAAAAACATTCAGTACTTC